Sequencing of this T cell receptor (beta chain) was carried out in a study of cytomegalovirus exposure and HLA in healthy donors. Study overall: Most donors, 80% to 90% of over 350 genotyped, fell in the Caucasian-associated ancestry cluster. Overall study results and limits: Researchers reported in a later analysis that common viral pathogens appeared linked to several top clusters. Across donors, most TCRs were seen rarely, yet some public ones were widespread. The number of N-insertions in an Asian-associated ancestry cluster was reportedly below the approximately 700-donor mean in a later analysis.

PCR was performed using 60 Vbeta and 13 Jbeta primers. Profiled with immunoSEQ multiplex PCR; TCRdb holds only in-frame clones, not every one. This table has more than 150,000 clones, roughly 77% appearing once. The V end lost 8 bases, the J end lost 10 bases, and 18 bases lay between the germline ends. The germline CDR1 and CDR2 sequences are SQVTM and ANQGSEA. The CDR3 has 12 residues. Comments on this clone: Its specificity is not known.

The sequence came from a woman in her thirties in good health and CMV-seronegative. The sequenced sample was PBMCs. The chain joins TRBV29-1 to TRBJ2-1; TRBD2 is a possible D gene (6 bases). The CDR3 DNA is TGCAGCCCATGGGACGGAGGGCCGGAGCAGTTCTTC. Amino acid sequence: CSPWDGGPEQFF.